These 29 T cell receptor beta chains originate from one sample sequenced in a study of post-analysis software for immune sequencing data. Overall study findings and caveats: Compared with controls, patients had more of 4 or 5 TRBV segments, including TRBV5-6, TRBV5-1 and TRBV20-1.

Antigens of these TCRs are unknown. Incorporated into the TCR beta cDNA libraries were unique molecular identifiers, which served to reduce PCR and sequencing biases. TCRdb re-derived calls from the PCR reads in MiXCR, one entry per CDR3 protein. The sample lists hundreds of thousands of distinct CDR3 sequences, roughly 47% seen once, with 1.5% to 2% in the top ten. What was sequenced was blood. The receptors were gathered from a girl between 10 and 17 years old with multiple sclerosis.

This clonotype showed up just a few times. This chain links TRBV5-1 with TRBJ2-3; TRBD1 is a possible D gene (5 bases). This CDR3 contains 15 residues. The V end was cut by 1 base, the J end by 1 base, with 10 bases between. Germline loops: CDR1 SGHRS, CDR2 YFSETQ. Written as DNA, the CDR3 is TGCGCCAGCAGCTTGTGGGGCGGAGGCACAGATACGCAGTATTTT. This translates into CASSLWGGGTDTQYF.

This chain links TRBV6-5 with TRBJ2-7, with D possibly being TRBD1 or TRBD2 (6 bases each). The germline V and J ends were trimmed by 0 bases and 0 bases, with 12 bases remaining between them. The germline V gene encodes CDR1 MNHEY and CDR2 SVGAGI. The CDR3 consists of 16 residues. The CDR3 loop reads CASSYSVGGGSYEQYF. In DNA, the CDR3 is TGTGCCAGCAGTTACTCCGTTGGAGGGGGCTCCTACGAGCAGTACTTC.

This clonotype was recorded a few times. The CDR3 sequence: CASKEGPDRGTQYF. The CDR3 DNA sequence: TGCGCCAGCAAGGAAGGCCCCGACCGCGGGACCCAGTACTTC. The genes are TRBV4-1 and TRBJ2-5; the D is unclear. CDR1 and CDR2 (germline): MGHRA, YSYEKL. The CDR3 extends over 14 amino acids. The V and J ends lost 7 bases and 7 bases respectively, with 19 bases between them.

The chain employs TRBV6-2 or TRBV6-3 and TRBJ1-1, with 10 positions matching TRBD1. This CDR3 is 15 amino acids long. The ends lost 0 bases at V and 4 bases at J; junction bases unmatched: 2. The germline V gene encodes CDR1 MNHEY and CDR2 SVGEGT. The CDR3 sequence is CASSYSGTGATEAFF. The DNA for the CDR3 is TGTGCCAGCAGTTACTCTGGGACAGGGGCCACTGAAGCTTTCTTT.

The CDR3 spells CASSRDRWTQYF. CDR3 nucleotides: TGTGCCAGCAGCCGGGACCGTTGGACCCAGTACTTC. The chain is built from TRBV28 and TRBJ2-5; perhaps D is TRBD1 or TRBD2 (5 bases each). This CDR3 has 12 amino acids. V shed 6 bases and J shed 7 bases, with 12 bases lying between them. Germline V gives CDR1 MDHEN, CDR2 SYDVKM.

In this sample, this clonotype turned up a few times. J is TRBJ1-2 and V is TRBV4-1; D is unclear. V was cut by 3 bases and J by 0 bases, with 5 bases left in between. CDR1 is MGHRA, CDR2 YSYEKL, per germline. This CDR3 contains 13 residues. The CDR3 loop reads CASSQQPNYGYTF. The CDR3, as DNA: TGCGCCAGCAGCCAGCAGCCTAACTATGGCTACACCTTC.

The rearrangement joins TRBV12-3 or TRBV12-4 to TRBJ1-5; D is uncertain. The V end was cut by 3 bases, the J end by 3 bases, with 6 bases between. The CDR3 covers 13 residues. CDR3 loop: CASSFKPNQPQHF. The CDR3 DNA sequence: TGTGCCAGCAGTTTTAAACCCAATCAGCCCCAGCATTTT.

V gene TRBV20-1 combines with J gene TRBJ1-5; D is unresolved. CDR1 and CDR2 from the germline V gene are DFQATT and SNEGSKA (reference sequence). The ends were cut back, 1 base at V and 6 bases at J, with 13 bases in the middle. This CDR3 is 14 amino acids long. The CDR3 bases are TGCAGTGCTAGAGGAAGAAGCGTCTCTCAGCCCCAGCATTTT. This sequence encodes CSARGRSVSQPQHF.

V gene TRBV12-3 or TRBV12-4 combines with J gene TRBJ1-2; D gene uncertain. The CDR3 contains 16 residues. The germline V and J ends were trimmed by 6 bases and 8 bases, with 25 bases remaining between them. In DNA form, the CDR3 reads TGTGCCAGCAGCCGAAGAGGGCAAGGCCCTTTTGGAGGCTACACCTTC. This translates into CASSRRGQGPFGGYTF.

Comments on this clonotype: Its ends do not fully match the called genes, so a read error is possible. The chain employs TRBV20-1 and TRBJ2-7, with 8 bases that match TRBD1. Germline V gene lookup returns CDR1 DFQATT and CDR2 SNEGSKA (reference sequence). The CDR3 has 15 amino acids. Written as DNA, the CDR3 is TGCAGTGCTGGAGAAACAGGGGGTTTCTCCTACGAGCAGTACTTC. It codes for CSAGETGGFSYEQYF.

The chain employs TRBV6-1 and TRBJ2-1; the D is unclear. V lost 0 bases and J lost 7, with 10 bases in between. CDR3 size: 14 residues. Germline CDR1 reads MNHNS; CDR2 reads SASEGT. Written as DNA, the CDR3 is TGTGCCAGCAGTGAAGCCGTTATCGGGAATGAGCAGTTCTTC. Translating gives CASSEAVIGNEQFF.

This clonotype has more than one count but fewer than ten. For the CDR3, the DNA is TGCGCCAGCAGCCAGGAATACAATCAGCCCCAGCATTTT. This gives the protein CASSQEYNQPQHF. The genes are TRBV4-1 and TRBJ1-5; no clear D gene. This CDR3 has 13 amino acids. CDR1 and CDR2 from the germline V gene are MGHRA and YSYEKL. V lost 3 bases and J 3 bases, leaving 6 bases between the germline ends.

This rearrangement joins TRBV4-1 to TRBJ2-7, with 7 bases lining up with TRBD1. Germline trimming cut 5 bases from V and 2 bases from J; bases unmatched to any gene: 9. This CDR3 spans 15 amino acids. Germline loops: CDR1 MGHRA, CDR2 YSYEKL. CDR3 in amino acids: CASSVRDSPPYEQYF. CDR3 nucleotide sequence: TGCGCCAGCAGCGTCCGGGACAGCCCCCCCTACGAGCAGTACTTC.

The chain recombines TRBV19 with TRBJ1-1; no clear D gene. Germline CDR1 LNHDA, CDR2 SQIVND (reference sequence). The CDR3 consists of 13 residues. Trimming removed 5 bases from V and 6 bases from J, with 13 bases in between. In DNA form, the CDR3 reads TGTGCCAGTAGTGTCGAGGAAAACGCTGAAGCTTTCTTT. Amino acid sequence: CASSVEENAEAFF.

The chain joins TRBV3-1 to TRBJ2-1, with D possibly matching TRBD2 (7 bases). The germline V gene encodes CDR1 LGHDT and CDR2 YNNKEL (reference sequence). Trimming cost V 8 bases and J 4 bases, with 15 bases left between them. This CDR3 contains 14 residues. CDR3 DNA sequence: TGTGCCAGCCGGGGGGCTAGCGGTTACAATGAGCAGTTCTTC. This gives the protein CASRGASGYNEQFF.

The chain joins TRBV7-6 to TRBJ2-1; 7 positions agree with TRBD2. The germline V gene has CDR1 SGHVS and CDR2 FNYEAQ. The CDR3 totals 13 residues. With V trimmed by 8 bases and J by 7 bases, 8 bases remained unmatched. CDR3 sequence (DNA): TGTGCCAGCGGATTCCTTAGCGGGAATGAGCAGTTCTTC. Amino acid sequence: CASGFLSGNEQFF. The full variable domain, rest sourced from reference TRBV7-6 and TRBJ2-1, is GAGVSQSPRYKVTKRGQDVALRCDPISGHVSLYWYRQALGQGPEFLTYFNYEAQQDKSGLPNDRFSAERPEGSISTLTIQRTEQRDSAMYRCASGFLSGNEQFFGPGTRLTVL.

Ten or more counts support this clonotype. The CDR3 is CASSLGQKETQYF. In DNA, the CDR3 is TGCGCCAGCAGCTTGGGACAGAAAGAGACCCAGTACTTC. The chain combines TRBV5-1 with TRBJ2-5, with D tentatively TRBD1 (5 bases). The V end lost 0 bases, the J end lost 3 bases, and 6 bases lay between the germline ends. The CDR3 is 13 amino acids. Per the germline V gene, CDR1 is SGHRS and CDR2 is YFSETQ.

CDR3 sequence reads: CASSPGLGSVDTQYF. The CDR3 DNA reads as TGTGCCAGCAGTCCTGGACTGGGTAGCGTCGATACGCAGTATTTT. The chain employs TRBV6-5 and TRBJ2-3; D is possibly TRBD2 (5 bases). V lost 5 bases and J 6 bases, leaving 18 bases between the germline ends. Germline values: CDR1 MNHEY, CDR2 SVGAGI. This CDR3 is 15 amino acids long.

About this clonotype: Possible read error: a much larger clone is one base away. This rearrangement joins TRBV20-1 to TRBJ2-7; 9 bases line up with TRBD1. CDR1 and CDR2 from the germline V gene are DFQATT and SNEGSKA (reference sequence). CDR3 length: 15 residues. The CDR3 sequence is CSASRLGQGAYELYF. CDR3 sequence (DNA): TGCAGTGCTTCGCGATTGGGACAGGGAGCCTACGAGCTGTACTTC.

The genes are TRBV13 and TRBJ1-1; 11 nucleotides line up with TRBD1. CDR3 length: 18 amino acids. The germline V gene has CDR1 PRHDT and CDR2 FYEKMQ (reference sequence). With 4 bases clipped from V and 3 bases from J, the junction kept 13 bases outside the gene matches. This CDR3 reads CASSSGRTGGRIDTEAFF. The CDR3 nucleotides read TGTGCCAGCAGCTCGGGGAGGACAGGGGGCCGTATTGACACTGAAGCTTTCTTT. Using reference TRBV13 and TRBJ1-1 for the parts outside the CDR3, the full variable domain is AAGVIQSPRHLIKEKRETATLKCYPIPRHDTVYWYQQGPGQDPQFLISFYEKMQSDKGSIPDRFSAQQFSDYHSELNMSSLELGDSALYFCASSSGRTGGRIDTEAFFGQGTRLTVV.

This clonotype has just a few counts. This chain connects TRBV20-1 to TRBJ2-1; 8 bases agree with TRBD2. The V gene's germline CDR1 is DFQATT and CDR2 SNEGSKA (reference sequence). V shed 3 bases, J shed 3 bases, and the junction held 10 bases outside the gene matches. This CDR3 is 16 amino acids long. CDR3 region: CSARGSLREVYNEQFF. The CDR3 region has the DNA TGCAGTGCTAGGGGTTCTTTGCGGGAGGTCTACAATGAGCAGTTCTTC.

This clonotype has at least ten counts. In DNA, the CDR3 is TGTGCCAGCAGTGAAGCGACTAGCGGCTACAATGAGCAGTTCTTC. Translated, it gives CASSEATSGYNEQFF. The chain recombines TRBV6-1 with TRBJ2-1; 9 nucleotides line up with TRBD2. The CDR3 consists of 15 residues. Germline V lookup: CDR1 MNHNS, CDR2 SASEGT. V gave up 0 bases and J gave up 3 bases; unmatched junction bases: 0.

This chain links TRBV4-1 with TRBJ2-7, with D unclear. The CDR3 length is 13 residues. Germline CDR1 and CDR2: MGHRA and YSYEKL. V was shortened by 4 bases and J by 3 bases, with 10 bases between the two germline ends. CDR3 in amino acids: CASSLFEGYEQYF. The DNA of the CDR3 is TGCGCCAGCAGCCTCTTTGAAGGCTACGAGCAGTACTTC.

The J gene is TRBJ2-3, the V gene TRBV9, with 9 positions matching TRBD2. V lost 4 bases, J lost 2 bases, and 5 bases stayed unmatched. The CDR3 has 15 residues. Germline V gene sequence: CDR1 SGDLS, CDR2 YYNGEE. Here the CDR3 reads CASSYRLADTDTQYF. The CDR3, as DNA: TGTGCCAGCAGCTATAGACTAGCGGACACAGATACGCAGTATTTT.

The chain links TRBV5-1 to TRBJ2-7, with 7 nucleotides matching TRBD2. This CDR3 region has 15 residues. V lost 6 bases to trimming and J lost 3 bases; unmatched junction nucleotides: 12. Germline V gives CDR1 SGHRS, CDR2 YFSETQ. The CDR3 DNA is TGCGCCAGCACTTTTTTAAGGAGCGGGAACTACGAGCAGTACTTC. It specifies CASTFLRSGNYEQYF.

The chain has TRBV3-1 and TRBJ2-4, with a possible D match to TRBD1 (6 bases). Deletions cut 3 bases from V and 4 bases from J, with 10 bases between. The length of the CDR3 is 14 residues. Germline CDR1 is LGHDT and CDR2 is YNNKEL (reference sequence). CDR3: CASSHRTAKNIQYF. The CDR3 bases are TGTGCCAGCAGCCACCGGACAGCTAAAAACATTCAGTACTTC.

The rearrangement joins TRBV5-1 to TRBJ2-4; 10 bases fit TRBD2. CDR1 and CDR2 (germline): SGHRS, YFSETQ. The CDR3 is 18 amino acids. V shed 2 bases and J 0 bases; nucleotides not matched to a gene: 8. CDR3 loop: CASSFLAGVTSAKNIQYF. As DNA, the CDR3 is TGCGCCAGCAGCTTTCTAGCGGGGGTAACCTCAGCCAAAAACATTCAGTACTTC. Full variable domain (rest looked up from reference TRBV5-1 and TRBJ2-4): KAGVTQTPRYLIKTRGQQVTLSCSPISGHRSVSWYQQTPGQGLQFLFEYFSETQRNKGNFPGRFSGRQFSNSRSEMNVSTLELGDSALYLCASSFLAGVTSAKNIQYFGAGTRLSVL.

Points on this clonotype: Compared with germline, one end of the junction differs, possibly owing to a read error. Here the CDR3 reads CVTRGRNGYTF. CDR3 bases: TGCGTTACCAGGGGGCGGAATGGCTACACCTTC. The J gene is TRBJ1-2, the V gene TRBV10-3; the match to TRBD1 covers 8 bases. CDR3 length: 11 residues. The germline CDR1 and CDR2 sequences are ENHRY and SYGVKD.

This clonotype was counted a few times. CDR3 in amino acids: CASWGPGASYGYTF. The CDR3 DNA follows: TGTGCCAGCTGGGGGCCAGGGGCGTCCTATGGCTACACCTTC. This chain connects TRBV4-2 to TRBJ1-2; possibly TRBD1 for D (6 bases). V was clipped by 8 bases and J by 4 bases, with 17 bases between them. Germline loops: CDR1 LGHNA, CDR2 YNFKEQ. The CDR3 is 14 residues long.